This TCR beta chain emerged from a study of T cell changes during pregnancy in multiple sclerosis. This CDR3 is 15 amino acids long. V dropped 2 bases and J dropped 9; count of bases not matched to a gene: 3. Per the germline V gene, CDR1 is SGDLS and CDR2 is YYNGEE. TCRdb keeps only in-frame clones here, not all; method: immunoSEQ multiplex PCR. The sample holds about 52,000 clones, approximately 90% seen once. This sequence originates from a female donor with multiple sclerosis, enrolled in a pregnancy study. The rearrangement joins TRBV9 to TRBJ2-1, with 15 bases lining up with TRBD2. The source was CD4+ T cells from peripheral blood mononuclear cells, collected before pregnancy. This CDR3 reads CASSVGLAGGSEQFF. CDR3 bases: TGTGCCAGCAGCGTTGGACTAGCGGGAGGGAGTGAGCAGTTCTTC.